Each of the 7 T cell receptor beta chains below was sequenced from the same sample in a study of blood T cell repertoires in COVID-19. Clones were sequenced by immunoSEQ multiplex PCR, and TCRdb holds only the in-frame ones, with some missing. The sample records over 25,000 clones, more than 75% being singletons. Sequencing input: peripheral blood. These receptors all stem from a man aged 65-85 years with active or convalescent COVID-19.

This chain uses TRBV5-1 with TRBJ2-7; tentative D call: TRBD1 (6 bases). The CDR3 extends over 15 amino acids. Trimming took 3 bases from V and 3 from J, leaving 16 bases between them. Germline values: CDR1 SGHRS, CDR2 YFSETQ. CDR3 DNA: TGCGCCAGCAGCTCGAACCGGGACAAACTCTACGAGCAGTACTTC. Encoded protein: CASSSNRDKLYEQYF.

V and J are TRBV7-2 and TRBJ2-1; TRBD2 matches 7 bases. The J segment lost 8 bases and the V segment lost 4 bases, leaving 5 bases of the junction unmatched. The CDR3 is 13 residues long. Germline V gene lookup returns CDR1 SGHTA and CDR2 FQGNSA. CDR3 coding DNA: TGTGCCAGCAGCTCAACTAGCGTACATGAGCAGTTCTTC. It translates to CASSSTSVHEQFF.

The V call is TRBV18, the J call TRBJ1-1; unclear D gene. The CDR3 spans 14 residues. Germline assignment: CDR1 KGHSH and CDR2 LQKENI. V shed 2 bases and J shed 8 bases, with 15 bases lying between them. CDR3 residues: CASSPAAQRSEAFF. CDR3 coding DNA: TGTGCCAGCTCACCAGCGGCGCAAAGAAGCGAAGCTTTCTTT.

This chain links TRBV9 with TRBJ1-4; tentatively, D is TRBD1 (5 bases). CDR3 length: 15 residues. Germline lookup yields CDR1 SGDLS and CDR2 YYNGEE. V was trimmed by 4 bases and J by 3 bases, leaving 13 bases between them. The DNA of the CDR3 is TGTGCCAGCAGCTCATCAGGGCGCTCTAATGAAAAACTGTTTTTT. This encodes CASSSSGRSNEKLFF.

V gene TRBV11-3 combines with J gene TRBJ2-1, with 12 bases identical to TRBD2. The junction had 3 bases not matched to a gene; V was cut back by 5 bases and J by 10 bases. The CDR3 has 13 amino acids. Germline CDR1 reads SGHNT; CDR2 reads YENEEA. CDR3 in amino acids: CASSPGTSGEQFF. The CDR3 DNA is TGTGCCAGCAGCCCCGGGACTAGCGGGGAGCAGTTCTTC.

The V and J genes are TRBV18 and TRBJ1-4; unclear D gene. Trimming took 2 bases from V and 0 from J, leaving 13 bases between them. The CDR3 totals 17 residues. Germline assignment: CDR1 KGHSH and CDR2 LQKENI. This CDR3 reads CASSPNPFRTTNEKLFF. Written as DNA, the CDR3 is TGTGCCAGCTCACCAAACCCCTTCAGAACAACTAATGAAAAACTGTTTTTT.

The chain couples TRBV19 to TRBJ2-2; TRBD1 might be the D (5 bases). V was shortened by 3 bases and J by 1 base, with 9 bases between the two germline ends. Germline CDR1 reads LNHDA; CDR2 reads SQIVND (reference sequence). The CDR3 length is 15 residues. DNA for the CDR3: TGTGCCAGTAGTATTGCAGGGCTGAACACCGGGGAGCTGTTTTTT. As protein: CASSIAGLNTGELFF.